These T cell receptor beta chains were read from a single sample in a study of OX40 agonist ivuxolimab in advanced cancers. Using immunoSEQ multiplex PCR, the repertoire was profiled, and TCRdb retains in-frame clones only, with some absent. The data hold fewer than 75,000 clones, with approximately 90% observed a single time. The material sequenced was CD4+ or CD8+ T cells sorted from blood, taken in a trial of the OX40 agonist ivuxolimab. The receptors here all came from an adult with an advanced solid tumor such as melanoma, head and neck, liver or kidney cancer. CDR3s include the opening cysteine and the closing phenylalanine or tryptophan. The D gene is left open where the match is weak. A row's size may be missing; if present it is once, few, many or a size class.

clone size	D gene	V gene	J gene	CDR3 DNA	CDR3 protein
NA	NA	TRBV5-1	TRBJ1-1	TGCGCCAGCTCTGGAGGGTGGGCTAGCGGCACCACTGAAGCTTTCTTT	CASSGGWASGTTEAFF
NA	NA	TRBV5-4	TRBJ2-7	TGTGCCAGCAGCTGGCGTGCCAGGGTTAGCCACGAGCAGTACTTC	CASSWRARVSHEQYF
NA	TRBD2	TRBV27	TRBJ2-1	TGTGCCAGCAGCGGGACTAGCCTCAATGAGCAGTTCTTC	CASSGTSLNEQFF
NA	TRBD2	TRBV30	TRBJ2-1	TGTGCCTGGACGGGAGGGGTCTATGAGCAGTTCTTC	CAWTGGVYEQFF
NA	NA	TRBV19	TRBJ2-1	TGTGCCAGTAGTATCGAAGGGCTCTACAATGAGCAGTTCTTC	CASSIEGLYNEQFF
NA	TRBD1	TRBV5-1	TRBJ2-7	TGCGCCAGCAGCAGAGGGACAGGGGGACAACACGAGCAGTACTTC	CASSRGTGGQHEQYF
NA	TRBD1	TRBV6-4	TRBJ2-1	TGTGCCAGCAGTGAGGGACAGGGGTTTAATGAGCAGTTCTTC	CASSEGQGFNEQFF
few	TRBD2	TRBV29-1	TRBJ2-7	TGCAGCGTTGAAGGTAGCTCGTATTCTAGCGGGACCTCCTACGAGCAGTACTTC	CSVEGSSYSSGTSYEQYF
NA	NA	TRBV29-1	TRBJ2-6	TGCAGCGTTGCCACAGCGCACTCTGGGGCCAACGTCCTGACTTTC	CSVATAHSGANVLTF
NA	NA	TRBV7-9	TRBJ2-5	TGTGCCAGCAGCAGGGACGTTTACCAAGAGACCCAGTACTTC	CASSRDVYQETQYF
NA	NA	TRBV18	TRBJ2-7	TGTGCCAGCTCACCTGAAAGTGGCTACGAGCAGTACTTC	CASSPESGYEQYF
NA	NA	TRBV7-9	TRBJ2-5	TGTGCCAGCAGCTTTCTCGAGACCCAGTACTTC	CASSFLETQYF
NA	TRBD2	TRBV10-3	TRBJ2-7	TGTGCCATCAGTGAGTCGAGGTTAGCGGGAGGAGGCTACGAGCAGTACTTC	CAISESRLAGGGYEQYF
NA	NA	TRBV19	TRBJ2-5	TGTGCCAGTAGTCCCAGAGGCGGATTCTCGGGGGAGACCCAGTACTTC	CASSPRGGFSGETQYF
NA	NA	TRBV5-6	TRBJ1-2	TGTGCCAGCAGCTTGGCCTTGGGGCGAGGCCCTAACTATGGCTACACCTTC	CASSLALGRGPNYGYTF
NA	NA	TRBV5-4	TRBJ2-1	TGTGCCAGCAGCCTTGACTATGGGACCTACAATGAGCAGTTCTTC	CASSLDYGTYNEQFF
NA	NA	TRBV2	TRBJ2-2	TGTGCCAGCAGTGAATTGGCGAACACCGGGGAGCTGTTTTTT	CASSELANTGELFF
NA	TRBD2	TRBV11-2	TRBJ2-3	TGTGCCAGCAGCCCCAGCGGGAGAACAGATACGCAGTATTTT	CASSPSGRTDTQYF
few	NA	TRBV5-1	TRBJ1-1	TGCGCCAGTAGCGACGGAGGCCCGTGGAACACTGAAGCTTTCTTT	CASSDGGPWNTEAFF
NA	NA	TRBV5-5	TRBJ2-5	TGTGCCAGCAGCTTCTCGGGACACCTCCAAGAGACCCAGTACTTC	CASSFSGHLQETQYF
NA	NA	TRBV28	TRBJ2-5	TGTGCCAGCAGTTTGTCCCTAGCAGAGGAGTACTTC	CASSLSLAEEYF
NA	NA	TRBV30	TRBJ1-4	TGTGCCTGGAGGATGAATTTGGGTAATGAAAAACTGTTTTTT	CAWRMNLGNEKLFF
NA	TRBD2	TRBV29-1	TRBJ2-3	TGCAGCGTTGAACTAGCGGGAGTCACAGATACGCAGTATTTT	CSVELAGVTDTQYF
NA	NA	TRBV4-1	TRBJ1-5	TGCGCCAGCAGCCAAGAGAAAATTAGAGACGGCAATCAGCCCCAGCATTTT	CASSQEKIRDGNQPQHF
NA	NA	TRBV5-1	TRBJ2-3	TGCGCCAGCAGCCCCCGGACTGGCATCACAGATACGCAGTATTTT	CASSPRTGITDTQYF
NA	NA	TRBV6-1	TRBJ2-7	TGTGCCAGCAGTCCCCCGGGGAGATCCTCCTACGAGCAGTACTTC	CASSPPGRSSYEQYF
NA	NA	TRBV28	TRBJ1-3	TGTGCCAGCAGTTTAGGAGGGGCTGGAAACACCATATATTTT	CASSLGGAGNTIYF
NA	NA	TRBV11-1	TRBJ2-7	TGTGCCAGCAGCTCCGACGCAAACGAGCAGTACTTC	CASSSDANEQYF
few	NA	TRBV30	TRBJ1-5	TGTGCCTGGAGTGCTGGGGCGAATCAGCCCCAGCATTTT	CAWSAGANQPQHF
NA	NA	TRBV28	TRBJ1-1	TGTGCCACCCGCGTGGGGTTGGAAGCTTTCTTT	CATRVGLEAFF
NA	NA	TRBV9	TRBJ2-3	TGTGCCAGCAGCGTCCAACAGGGAGGGATCGCAGATACGCAGTATTTT	CASSVQQGGIADTQYF
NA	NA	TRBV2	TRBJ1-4	TGTGCCAGCAGCCCCACACAGGGTACCAATGAAAAACTGTTTTTT	CASSPTQGTNEKLFF
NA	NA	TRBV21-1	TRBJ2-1	TGTGCCAGCAGCAAAGGGTCGGGAGCGCAGAGCTCCTACAATGAGCAGTTCTTC	CASSKGSGAQSSYNEQFF